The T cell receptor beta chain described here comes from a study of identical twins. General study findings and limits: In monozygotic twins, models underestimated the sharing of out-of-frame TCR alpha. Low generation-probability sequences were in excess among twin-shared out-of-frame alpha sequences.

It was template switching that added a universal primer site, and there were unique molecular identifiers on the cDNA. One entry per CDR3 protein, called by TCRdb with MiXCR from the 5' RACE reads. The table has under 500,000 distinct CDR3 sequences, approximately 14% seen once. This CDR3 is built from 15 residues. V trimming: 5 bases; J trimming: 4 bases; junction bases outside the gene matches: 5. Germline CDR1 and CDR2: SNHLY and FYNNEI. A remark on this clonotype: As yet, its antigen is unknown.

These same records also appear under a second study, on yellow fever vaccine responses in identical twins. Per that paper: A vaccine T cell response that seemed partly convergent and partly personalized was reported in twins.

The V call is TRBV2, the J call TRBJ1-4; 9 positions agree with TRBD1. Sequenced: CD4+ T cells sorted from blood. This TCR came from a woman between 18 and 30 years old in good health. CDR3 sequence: CASSPWGQGNEKLFF. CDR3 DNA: TGTGCCAGCAGTCCTTGGGGACAGGGTAATGAAAAACTGTTTTTT.